This entry lists 11 T cell receptor beta chains sequenced from one sample in a study of cytomegalovirus exposure and HLA in healthy donors. The PCR contained 60 Vbeta and 13 Jbeta primers. Clones were sequenced by immunoSEQ multiplex PCR, and TCRdb holds only the in-frame ones, with some missing. The table lists more than 90,000 clones, roughly 80% of them singletons. Sequenced material: PBMCs. The receptors shown here come from an older woman in good health and CMV-seronegative.

This rearrangement joins TRBV29-1 to TRBJ2-3; TRBD2 might be the D (7 bases). Germline V gene sequence: CDR1 SQVTM, CDR2 ANQGSEA. The CDR3 is made up of 14 amino acids. V shed 6 bases and J shed 14 bases, with 27 bases lying between them. CDR3 nucleotides: TGCAGCGTGGGGGGGGAAACAGGGCGTCAGCCGCGGTATTTT. It is translated as CSVGGETGRQPRYF.

The V and J genes are TRBV6-5 and TRBJ1-1, with D possibly TRBD1 on 5 matching bases. The CDR3 is made up of 14 amino acids. Germline CDR1 is MNHEY and CDR2 is SVGAGI. Trimming took off 4 bases at V and 4 bases at J, with 13 bases between the two ends. In DNA form, the CDR3 reads TGTGCCAGCAGTTGGAGGGGTGGAATCACTGAAGCTTTCTTT. It codes for CASSWRGGITEAFF.

This chain connects TRBV30 to TRBJ2-1, with a possible D match to TRBD2 (6 bases). V gave up 4 bases and J gave up 4 bases, with 14 bases separating them. CDR3 length: 14 amino acids. CDR1 is GTSNPN and CDR2 is SVGIG in the germline V gene (reference sequence). The CDR3 DNA reads TGTGCCTGGACCGCCGGGGGTTCTTACAATGAGCAGTTCTTC. Its translation: CAWTAGGSYNEQFF. Filled out from reference TRBV30 and TRBJ2-1, the complete variable domain reads SQTIHQWPATLVQPVGSPLSLECTVEGTSNPNLYWYRQAAGRGLQLLFYSVGIGQISSEVPQNLSASRPQDRQFILSSKKLLLSDSGFYLCAWTAGGSYNEQFFGPGTRLTVL.

The chain uses TRBV19 and TRBJ2-2; D perhaps matches TRBD1 (5 bases). Germline V gives CDR1 LNHDA, CDR2 SQIVND (reference sequence). There are 17 residues in the CDR3. V lost 1 base and J 4 bases, leaving 16 bases between the germline ends. In nucleotides, the CDR3 is TGTGCCAGTAGTATAGCCCCCGGCAGGGCCGCCACCGGGGAGCTGTTTTTT. This gives the protein CASSIAPGRAATGELFF.

The table lists this clone with a few counts. CDR3 sequence reads: CASSFRTGGLFF. The CDR3 bases are TGTGCCAGCAGCTTCAGGACTGGTGGACTGTTTTTT. The chain recombines TRBV7-8 with TRBJ1-4, with D unresolved. The CDR3 sequence is 12 residues long. V gave up 3 bases and J gave up 13 bases, with 12 bases separating them. Germline CDR1 and CDR2: SGHVS and FQNEAQ.

The chain has TRBV5-1 and TRBJ2-3, with 8 bases fitting TRBD1. The trim removed 4 bases at V and 1 base at J, leaving 8 bases unmatched. Germline loops: CDR1 SGHRS, CDR2 YFSETQ. The CDR3 has 16 amino acids. The DNA for the CDR3 is TGCGCCAGCAGCCCGGACAGGGTTCGCGGCACAGATACGCAGTATTTT. Amino acids: CASSPDRVRGTDTQYF.

This clone was detected a few times. The chain has TRBV25-1 and TRBJ2-7, with D tentatively TRBD1 (5 bases). This CDR3 is 13 amino acids long. From germline, CDR1 is MGHDK and CDR2 SYGVNS. With 6 bases removed from V and 3 bases from J, the gap between germline ends came to 12 bases. This CDR3 reads CASSQGMFYEQYF. Written as DNA, the CDR3 is TGTGCCAGCAGCCAGGGTATGTTCTACGAGCAGTACTTC.

The rearrangement joins TRBV5-1 to TRBJ1-5; TRBD1 matches at 9 bases. V dropped 1 base and J dropped 0; count of bases not matched to a gene: 5. The V gene's germline CDR1 is SGHRS and CDR2 YFSETQ. This CDR3 spans 17 amino acids. The CDR3 sequence is CASSLYGTGYSNQPQHF. The CDR3 nucleotides read TGCGCCAGCAGCTTGTACGGGACAGGGTATAGCAATCAGCCCCAGCATTTT.

V is TRBV11-3 and J is TRBJ1-1; D not resolved. CDR3 length equals 13 residues. The V and J ends lost 1 base and 3 bases respectively, with 6 bases between them. Germline CDR1 is SGHNT and CDR2 is YENEEA. The CDR3: CASSLAAYTEAFF. The DNA for the CDR3 is TGTGCCAGCAGCTTAGCCGCGTACACTGAAGCTTTCTTT. The full variable domain, its missing parts supplied by reference TRBV11-3 and TRBJ1-1, is EAGVVQSPRYKIIEKKQPVAFWCNPISGHNTLYWYLQNLGQGPELLIRYENEEAVDDSQLPKDRFSAERLKGVDSTLKIQPAELGDSAVYLCASSLAAYTEAFFGQGTRLTVV.

The chain uses TRBV6-4 and TRBJ2-1, with TRBD1 matching over 10 bases. The J segment lost 7 bases and the V segment lost 3 bases, leaving 9 bases of the junction unmatched. The length of the CDR3 is 16 residues. The germline CDR1 and CDR2 sequences are MRHNA and SNTAGT. The CDR3 sequence is CASSDGPGQGRNEQFF. Here the CDR3 DNA reads TGTGCCAGCAGTGATGGCCCGGGACAGGGGCGGAATGAGCAGTTCTTC.

The rearrangement joins TRBV18 to TRBJ1-5; no reliable D call. The CDR3 contains 13 residues. Germline-derived CDR1 and CDR2 are KGHSH and LQKENI. V gave up 6 bases and J gave up 6 bases, with 12 bases separating them. The CDR3 protein is CASSTLGGQPQHF. The CDR3 nucleotides read TGTGCCAGCTCTACCTTAGGAGGTCAGCCCCAGCATTTT.